The T cell receptor (beta chain) under discussion was sequenced for a study of CD8 T cells in Susac syndrome. With random hexamers, reverse transcription was performed on roughly 0.45 to 1 ug of RNA. By means of immunoSEQ multiplex PCR, TCR beta CDR3 spanning 54 Vbeta and 13 Jbeta underwent amplification. TCRdb fed the immunoSEQ multiplex PCR reads into MiXCR, producing one record per CDR3 protein. The table records a few hundred thousand distinct CDR3 sequences, just under 95% of them present only once. A few counts support this clonotype. The clonotype was recovered from a human donor with multiple sclerosis. Material: CD4+ T cells from PBMCs.

The DNA for the CDR3 is TGCAGCGTTGGTCACACCGGGGAGCTGTTTTTT. Translating it yields CSVGHTGELFF. The V call is TRBV29-1, the J call TRBJ2-2; D gene ambiguous. Between the trimmed V and J ends, which lost 4 bases and 3 bases, there was a span of 3 bases. Germline CDR1 is SQVTM and CDR2 is ANQGSEA. The CDR3 length is 11 residues.